Presented here are 18 T cell receptor beta chains from one specimen sequenced in a study of T-cell reconstitution after alpha-beta-depleted transplantation in children. Preparation of the TCRbeta library involved a method that used unique molecular identifiers. TCRdb reprocessed the PCR reads with MiXCR, giving one entry per CDR3 protein. The table lists roughly 610,000 distinct CDR3 sequences, roughly a tenth of them singletons. Material: PBMCs from the stem cell graft donor, obtained from the stem cell graft. These receptors were taken from a human donor who donated a stem cell graft to a child with acute myeloid leukemia.

This clonotype was counted many times. V gene TRBV7-2 combines with J gene TRBJ2-2; D gene uncertain. Trimming pared 1 base from V and 0 bases from J, leaving 9 bases between. Germline V lookup: CDR1 SGHTA, CDR2 FQGNSA. The length of the CDR3 is 16 residues. CDR3 sequence (DNA): TGTGCCAGCAGCTTAGTAGGCGGAGCGAACACCGGGGAGCTGTTTTTT. This translates into CASSLVGGANTGELFF.

This clonotype was recorded at least ten times. The gene calls are TRBV6-1 and TRBJ2-7; TRBD2 matches 7 bases. Germline V lookup: CDR1 MNHNS, CDR2 SASEGT. The V gene end was trimmed by 0 bases and the J gene end by 5 bases; junction bases not matched to a gene: 4. There are 14 residues in the CDR3. CDR3 residues: CASSEAGGSHEQYF. CDR3 sequence (DNA): TGTGCCAGCAGTGAAGCGGGGGGGTCCCACGAGCAGTACTTC.

This clonotype was detected only a few times. The gene calls are TRBV7-2 and TRBJ1-2, with unresolved D. Deletions cut 3 bases from V and 6 bases from J, with 11 bases between. CDR3 length: 13 residues. Per the germline V gene, CDR1 is SGHTA and CDR2 is FQGNSA. CDR3 DNA sequence: TGTGCCAGCAGCTTTAGGACGGCTGATGGCTACACCTTC. Translating gives CASSFRTADGYTF.

V is TRBV2 and J is TRBJ2-3; 10 bases match TRBD1. V lost 8 bases and J lost 5; bases outside the gene matches: 7. The CDR3 is 14 residues long. The V gene's germline CDR1 is SNHLY and CDR2 FYNNEI. DNA for the CDR3: TGTGCCAGCTGGGGGGACAGGGGAGGAGATACGCAGTATTTT. Translating it yields CASWGDRGGDTQYF.

The table lists this clonotype with many counts. The gene calls are TRBV7-9 and TRBJ2-3; 12 positions match TRBD2. The CDR3 loop spans 16 amino acids. Germline CDR1 and CDR2: SEHNR and FQNEAQ (reference sequence). V shed 5 bases, J shed 4 bases, and the junction held 7 bases outside the gene matches. The CDR3 region is CASSPGTSGFADTQYF. CDR3 DNA sequence: TGTGCCAGCAGCCCCGGGACTAGCGGGTTCGCAGATACGCAGTATTTT.

The chain combines TRBV7-6 with TRBJ2-7, with TRBD2 matching 10 bases. V trimming: 5 bases; J trimming: 7 bases; junction bases outside the gene matches: 8. The CDR3 loop spans 14 amino acids. CDR1 and CDR2 (germline): SGHVS, FNYEAQ. This CDR3 reads CASSSLAGVVEQYF. CDR3 sequence (DNA): TGTGCCAGCAGCAGTCTAGCGGGGGTTGTGGAGCAGTACTTC.

This clonotype has a handful of counts. The rearrangement joins TRBV7-9 to TRBJ2-7, with TRBD1 matching over 8 bases. Germline CDR1 SEHNR, CDR2 FQNEAQ (reference sequence). V lost 5 bases to trimming and J lost 2 bases; unmatched junction nucleotides: 8. The CDR3 contains 15 residues. The chain's CDR3 is CASSPGQGITYEQYF. CDR3 bases: TGTGCCAGCAGCCCAGGACAGGGTATCACCTACGAGCAGTACTTC.

This chain joins TRBV5-1 and TRBJ1-1, with D possibly being TRBD1 (5 bases). Between the trimmed V and J ends, which lost 2 bases and 6 bases, there was a span of 14 bases. This CDR3 has 14 residues. Germline lookup yields CDR1 SGHRS and CDR2 YFSETQ. For the CDR3, the DNA is TGCGCCAGCAGCTTTGGGGGAGAGGGAGCTGAAGCTTTCTTT. Amino acid sequence: CASSFGGEGAEAFF.

V gene TRBV12-3 or TRBV12-4 combines with J gene TRBJ2-4, with TRBD2 identical over 7 bases. V lost 1 base, J lost 7 bases, and 10 bases stayed unmatched. There are 16 residues in the CDR3. The CDR3 region is CASSLDSGGSVNIQYF. As DNA, the CDR3 is TGTGCCAGCAGTTTAGACTCTGGCGGGAGCGTGAACATTCAGTACTTC.

In its sample, this clonotype was seen once. The rearrangement uses TRBV5-5 and TRBJ2-2; 11 bases map to TRBD2. This CDR3 comprises 16 residues. V shed 4 bases, J shed 8 bases, and the junction held 10 bases outside the gene matches. Germline assignment: CDR1 SGHKS and CDR2 YYEKEE (reference sequence). The CDR3 DNA reads as TGTGCCAGCAGCACTACTAGCGGGGGAGGACCGGGGGAGCTGTTTTTT. Encoded protein: CASSTTSGGGPGELFF.

This clonotype was seen at least ten times. V usage is TRBV29-1 and J usage is TRBJ1-1; 9 bases align to TRBD1. Germline trimming cut 7 bases from V and 2 bases from J; bases unmatched to any gene: 5. The CDR3 has 13 amino acids. Per the germline V gene, CDR1 is SQVTM and CDR2 is ANQGSEA. Here the CDR3 DNA reads TGCAGCGCCGCGGGACAGGGCAACACTGAAGCTTTCTTT. Translated: CSAAGQGNTEAFF.

With respect to this clonotype: A read error may be the cause here, since a much bigger clone is one base away. The V call is TRBV9, the J call TRBJ1-3; no firm D call. Germline CDR1 is SGDLS and CDR2 is YYNGEE. The CDR3 is 12 amino acids. Trimming left V 0 bases short and J 3 bases short, with 1 base between. The CDR3 DNA follows: TGTGCCAGCAGCGTAGGTGGAAACACCATATATTTT. Translated, it gives CASSVGGNTIYF.

Concerning this clonotype itself: Just one base apart from a much larger clone, this may be a read error. The V and J genes are TRBV20-1 and TRBJ2-1, with D unresolved. CDR3 length: 13 amino acids. CDR1 is DFQATT and CDR2 is SNEGSKA in the germline V gene (reference sequence). CDR3 in DNA: TGCTGCCCAGCGACACCGGTCTACAATGAGCAGTTCTTC. Translating gives CCPATPVYNEQFF.

There are a few counts of this clonotype. The CDR3 DNA reads as TGCAGCGTGACCGGGCCGCCTAAAACGGGCCCAAATCAGCCCCAGCATTTT. It codes for CSVTGPPKTGPNQPQHF. The chain combines TRBV29-1 with TRBJ1-5, with unresolved D. Deletions cut 6 bases from V and 4 bases from J, with 25 bases between. Germline lookup yields CDR1 SQVTM and CDR2 ANQGSEA. The CDR3 has 17 amino acids.

The table lists this clonotype with many counts. The chain joins TRBV5-1 to TRBJ2-3; 7 nucleotides match TRBD2. Germline CDR1 SGHRS, CDR2 YFSETQ. V was pared by 3 bases and J by 5 bases, with 9 bases of the junction left unmatched. This CDR3 is 15 amino acids long. Here the CDR3 DNA reads TGCGCCAGCAGCTCTTTAGCGGGTAGGGGAGATACGCAGTATTTT. It yields the protein CASSSLAGRGDTQYF.

The chain combines TRBV5-1 with TRBJ2-1, with 13 bases identical to TRBD2. The V and J ends lost 4 bases and 9 bases, in that order; junction bases with no gene match: 7. Germline CDR1 is SGHRS and CDR2 is YFSETQ. CDR3 length: 15 amino acids. The CDR3 spells CASSMTGTSGVEQFF. The CDR3 DNA follows: TGCGCCAGCAGCATGACCGGGACTAGCGGGGTTGAGCAGTTCTTC.

This chain links TRBV25-1 with TRBJ2-1; no clear D gene. The CDR3 spans 18 residues. Germline V lookup: CDR1 MGHDK, CDR2 SYGVNS. Trimming shortened V by 5 bases and J by 0 bases, and 20 bases separated the two germline ends. The CDR3 sequence is CASSINPRIPSSYNEQFF. CDR3 sequence (DNA): TGTGCCAGCAGTATTAATCCACGCATTCCGAGCTCCTACAATGAGCAGTTCTTC.

This clonotype has ten or more counts. V is TRBV28 and J is TRBJ1-1; no firm D call. The ends were cut back, 3 bases at V and 4 bases at J, with 18 bases in the middle. The CDR3 runs to 16 residues. Per germline, CDR1 MDHEN and CDR2 SYDVKM. The CDR3 loop reads CASSFVGYGERTEAFF. The CDR3 DNA sequence: TGTGCCAGCAGTTTCGTTGGGTATGGGGAGCGCACTGAAGCTTTCTTT.